Shown below are 28 T cell receptor beta chains from a single sample sequenced in a study of shared clonotypes between healthy human individuals. Using immunoSEQ multiplex PCR, the repertoire was profiled, and TCRdb retains in-frame clones only, with some absent. The sample comprises about 2 million clones, 95% of which are singletons, and 0.13% rests with the top ten. The sequenced material came from naive CD4+ T cells sorted from blood. Noted subset: CD45RA+ positively selected. The origin of the receptors is a man aged 18-30 years in good health.

The chain uses TRBV19 and TRBJ1-2, with TRBD1 matching 8 bases. In germline, CDR1 is LNHDA, CDR2 SQIVND (reference sequence). The CDR3 runs 16 residues. The J segment lost 0 bases and the V segment lost 5 bases, leaving 8 bases of the junction unmatched. The chain's CDR3 is CASSPGDRPANYGYTF. DNA of the CDR3: TGTGCCAGTAGTCCGGGGGACAGGCCGGCTAACTATGGCTACACCTTC.

V and J are TRBV29-1 and TRBJ1-4, with TRBD1 identical over 7 bases. Germline V gene lookup returns CDR1 SQVTM and CDR2 ANQGSEA. Germline trimming cut 4 bases from V and 3 bases from J; bases unmatched to any gene: 8. The CDR3 is made up of 15 amino acids. The CDR3 DNA is TGCAGCGTTGGGTTTTCGGGACAGCCTAATGAAAAACTGTTTTTT. Translating gives CSVGFSGQPNEKLFF.

The chain joins TRBV6-5 to TRBJ2-7; possibly TRBD1 for D (6 bases). Germline CDR1 MNHEY, CDR2 SVGAGI. V dropped 5 bases and J dropped 2 bases, with 13 bases sitting between them. The length of the CDR3 is 14 residues. CDR3 residues: CASSPQGPAYEQYF. CDR3 DNA: TGTGCCAGCAGTCCACAGGGTCCTGCCTACGAGCAGTACTTC.

This clone was observed at least ten times. The chain carries TRBV5-1 and TRBJ2-3; D possibly corresponds to TRBD2 (5 bases). In germline, CDR1 is SGHRS, CDR2 YFSETQ. The V and J ends lost 0 bases and 4 bases respectively, with 9 bases between them. This CDR3 region has 14 residues. The CDR3 reads CASSLGEQADTQYF. CDR3 nucleotides: TGCGCCAGCAGCTTGGGGGAGCAGGCAGATACGCAGTATTTT.

This clone was seen just once. The J gene is TRBJ1-6, the V gene TRBV9; 8 bases match TRBD1. The germline V gene has CDR1 SGDLS and CDR2 YYNGEE. J lost 9 bases, V lost 2 bases, and 13 bases had no gene match. There are 17 residues in the CDR3. Here the CDR3 reads CASSVGNAGQGFSPLHF. The CDR3 DNA sequence: TGTGCCAGCAGCGTGGGGAATGCCGGACAGGGATTTTCACCCCTCCACTTT.

A single count supports this clone. The rearrangement joins TRBV7-6 to TRBJ2-7; TRBD2 is a possible D gene (5 bases). Germline CDR1 reads SGHVS; CDR2 reads FNYEAQ. The CDR3 consists of 15 residues. The V and J ends lost 4 bases and 3 bases respectively, with 16 bases between them. The CDR3 region is CASSSFGGPHYEQYF. The CDR3 DNA sequence: TGTGCCAGCAGCTCCTTCGGAGGCCCCCACTACGAGCAGTACTTC. The full variable domain, rest sourced from reference TRBV7-6 and TRBJ2-7, is GAGVSQSPRYKVTKRGQDVALRCDPISGHVSLYWYRQALGQGPEFLTYFNYEAQQDKSGLPNDRFSAERPEGSISTLTIQRTEQRDSAMYRCASSSFGGPHYEQYFGPGTRLTVT.

V usage is TRBV19 and J usage is TRBJ1-3; 7 positions agree with TRBD1. Germline lookup yields CDR1 LNHDA and CDR2 SQIVND (reference sequence). V lost 10 bases, J lost 2 bases, and 8 bases stayed unmatched. CDR3 length: 14 amino acids. CDR3 loop: CATRQGMTGNTIYF. CDR3 DNA sequence: TGTGCCACCAGACAGGGTATGACTGGAAACACCATATATTTT.

Remarks on this clone: The sample carries other DNA sequences with the same CDR3. This chain uses TRBV5-1 with TRBJ2-7; a possible D gene is TRBD1 (6 bases). The V gene's germline CDR1 is SGHRS and CDR2 YFSETQ. The V and J ends lost 1 base and 3 bases respectively, with 8 bases between them. This CDR3 spans 13 amino acids. The DNA for the CDR3 is TGCGCCAGCAGCTTGACAGGGAACTACGAGCAGTACTTC. This translates into CASSLTGNYEQYF.

The chain has TRBV5-1 and TRBJ2-2; perhaps TRBD2 as D (6 bases). Trimming removed 3 bases at V and 0 bases at J, with 9 bases between. The germline V gene has CDR1 SGHRS and CDR2 YFSETQ. CDR3 length: 15 residues. The CDR3 here is CASSSRDSNTGELFF. The CDR3 bases are TGCGCCAGCAGCTCAAGGGACTCGAACACCGGGGAGCTGTTTTTT.

The rearrangement uses TRBV29-1 and TRBJ2-7; the D call may be TRBD1 or TRBD2 (6 bases each). Per the germline V gene, CDR1 is SQVTM and CDR2 is ANQGSEA. Between the trimmed V and J ends, which lost 6 bases and 7 bases, there was a span of 19 bases. The CDR3 is made up of 13 amino acids. CDR3 DNA: TGCAGCGTGCAGCCCGGGGGCGGCCGGGAGCAGTACTTC. This sequence encodes CSVQPGGGREQYF.

V usage is TRBV7-8 and J usage is TRBJ1-5, with D possibly being TRBD1 (5 bases). CDR3 length: 14 amino acids. CDR1 is SGHVS and CDR2 is FQNEAQ in the germline V gene. V gave up 1 base and J gave up 9 bases, with 13 bases separating them. In DNA, the CDR3 is TGTGCCAGCAGCTTAGGCGGGGGGGGTCCGCCCCAGCATTTT. Its translation is CASSLGGGGPPQHF.

The V gene is TRBV10-2, the J gene TRBJ2-7; D gene uncertain. This CDR3 is built from 14 residues. V lost 3 bases to trimming and J lost 7 bases, with 16 bases between them. CDR1 is WSHSY, CDR2 SAAADI, per germline. The CDR3 nucleotides are TGCGCCAGCAGTGAAGGTCCCCAGTACGGGGAGCAGTACTTC. Amino acid sequence: CASSEGPQYGEQYF.

V usage is TRBV28 and J usage is TRBJ1-4, with 7 nucleotides matching TRBD1. V lost 6 bases, J lost 7 bases, and 11 bases stayed unmatched. There are 15 residues in the CDR3. Germline-derived CDR1 and CDR2 are MDHEN and SYDVKM. The CDR3 nucleotides read TGTGCCAGCAGCCTTGGACAGGCCTGGGGTGAAAAACTGTTTTTT. This encodes CASSLGQAWGEKLFF.

V is TRBV18 and J is TRBJ1-5; 8 positions agree with TRBD1. Per germline, CDR1 KGHSH and CDR2 LQKENI. J lost 6 bases, V lost 5 bases, and 3 bases had no gene match. CDR3 length: 13 residues. The DNA for the CDR3 is TGTGCCAGCTCAGGACAGGGCCGTCAGCCCCAGCATTTT. It is translated as CASSGQGRQPQHF.

The rearrangement joins TRBV30 to TRBJ2-2, with 9 bases identical to TRBD2. Germline loops: CDR1 GTSNPN, CDR2 SVGIG (reference sequence). With 0 bases clipped from V and 6 bases from J, the junction kept 2 bases outside the gene matches. This CDR3 has 14 residues. The chain's CDR3 is CAWSVQRGAGELFF. For the CDR3, the DNA is TGTGCCTGGAGTGTACAGCGGGGGGCCGGGGAGCTGTTTTTT. Looking up the rest from reference TRBV30 and TRBJ2-2 gives the full variable domain: SQTIHQWPATLVQPVGSPLSLECTVEGTSNPNLYWYRQAAGRGLQLLFYSVGIGQISSEVPQNLSASRPQDRQFILSSKKLLLSDSGFYLCAWSVQRGAGELFFGEGSRLTVL.

This chain connects TRBV5-1 to TRBJ1-5, with TRBD1 matching 8 bases. The CDR3 is made up of 16 amino acids. Germline values: CDR1 SGHRS, CDR2 YFSETQ. V shed 6 bases, J shed 0 bases, and the junction held 8 bases outside the gene matches. CDR3 in amino acids: CASTWTGWNSNQPQHF. CDR3 nucleotide sequence: TGCGCCAGCACCTGGACAGGGTGGAATAGCAATCAGCCCCAGCATTTT.

The rearrangement links TRBV7-2 to TRBJ2-7; D is ambiguous. The germline V gene encodes CDR1 SGHTA and CDR2 FQGNSA. CDR3 length: 14 amino acids. Trimming shortened V by 4 bases and J by 0 bases, and 10 bases separated the two germline ends. Written as DNA, the CDR3 is TGTGCCAGCAGCTCCAGAGGAAGCTCCTACGAGCAGTACTTC. Protein sequence: CASSSRGSSYEQYF.

The chain employs TRBV6-6 and TRBJ2-7; D is perhaps TRBD2 (6 bases). V lost 6 bases to trimming and J lost 0 bases, with 12 bases between them. CDR1 and CDR2 (germline): MNHNY, SVGAGI (reference sequence). The CDR3 has 14 amino acids. The CDR3 DNA sequence: TGTGCCAGCAGGGCCGGGGGAAGCTCCTACGAGCAGTACTTC. Translating it yields CASRAGGSSYEQYF.

Note on this clone: Relative to the germline gene, one junction end is altered; a read error may explain this. The chain has TRBV11-3 and TRBJ2-3; 12 bases fit TRBD2. This CDR3 has 15 residues. CDR1 is SGHNT, CDR2 YENEEA, per germline. Here the CDR3 reads CASSLDGTSGDTQYF. The CDR3 nucleotides are TGTGCCAGCAGCCTAGACGGGACTAGCGGGGATACGCAGTATTTT.

The rearrangement joins TRBV10-3 to TRBJ2-7; 8 bases are a match to TRBD2. The CDR3 runs to 15 residues. The germline V gene encodes CDR1 ENHRY and CDR2 SYGVKD. The ends lost 4 bases at V and 3 bases at J; junction bases unmatched: 8. This chain's CDR3 is CAISAGGESYYEQYF. The DNA of the CDR3 is TGTGCCATCAGTGCGGGGGGGGAAAGTTACTACGAGCAGTACTTC.

V is TRBV6-5 and J is TRBJ1-5; the D gene is possibly TRBD1 (5 bases). The V gene's germline CDR1 is MNHEY and CDR2 SVGAGI. V shed 6 bases and J shed 8 bases, with 20 bases lying between them. CDR3 length: 15 residues. The CDR3 sequence is CASSPIGGLGKPQHF. The CDR3 nucleotides are TGTGCCAGCAGCCCCATTGGGGGACTAGGGAAGCCCCAGCATTTT.

This clone has only a few counts. The chain has TRBV28 and TRBJ2-5; perhaps D is TRBD1 or TRBD2 (6 bases each). In germline, CDR1 is MDHEN, CDR2 SYDVKM. The ends were cut back, 7 bases at V and 4 bases at J, with 22 bases in the middle. CDR3 length: 16 residues. For the CDR3, the DNA is TGTGCCAGCACCCTCGGAGGGGGTGGAGGGAGAGAGACCCAGTACTTC. Its translation: CASTLGGGGGRETQYF.

V gene TRBV2 combines with J gene TRBJ2-7, with 7 nucleotides matching TRBD2. V was clipped by 3 bases and J by 2 bases; unmatched bases: 7. This CDR3 is built from 15 residues. Germline loops: CDR1 SNHLY, CDR2 FYNNEI. The CDR3 reads CASSEQRGLTYEQYF. DNA of the CDR3: TGTGCCAGCAGTGAGCAGCGGGGCCTTACCTACGAGCAGTACTTC.

The chain joins TRBV27 to TRBJ2-7, with D tentatively TRBD2 (5 bases). The germline V and J ends were trimmed by 5 bases and 6 bases, with 20 bases remaining between them. There are 15 residues in the CDR3. The germline V gene has CDR1 MNHEY and CDR2 SMNVEV (reference sequence). The CDR3 loop is CASSIFTNTAGEQYF. In DNA, the CDR3 is TGTGCCAGCAGTATCTTCACTAATACGGCGGGCGAGCAGTACTTC.

This rearrangement joins TRBV7-9 to TRBJ1-1; TRBD1 aligns across 7 bases. Losses at the gene ends were 4 bases for V and 3 bases for J; bases not matched to a gene: 5. The germline V gene has CDR1 SEHNR and CDR2 FQNEAQ (reference sequence). The CDR3 is made up of 14 amino acids. CDR3 loop: CASSSQGWDTEAFF. In DNA form, the CDR3 reads TGTGCCAGCAGCTCACAGGGGTGGGACACTGAAGCTTTCTTT.

This clone appeared a single time. The chain combines TRBV6-5 with TRBJ2-5; no definite D call. Germline V gene lookup returns CDR1 MNHEY and CDR2 SVGAGI. The CDR3 is 14 amino acids. Trimming shortened V by 0 bases and J by 6 bases, and 11 bases separated the two germline ends. The CDR3 region has the DNA TGTGCCAGCAGTTACTCGCGCCAGTTAAAGACCCAGTACTTC. It is translated as CASSYSRQLKTQYF.

This clone was found once. The V call is TRBV27, the J call TRBJ1-1, with 7 nucleotides matching TRBD1. Germline lookup yields CDR1 MNHEY and CDR2 SMNVEV (reference sequence). CDR3 length: 15 residues. V shed 7 bases, J shed 3 bases, and the junction held 11 bases outside the gene matches. The chain's CDR3 is CASKAGGVGYTEAFF. The CDR3 bases are TGTGCCAGCAAAGCAGGGGGAGTCGGGTACACTGAAGCTTTCTTT.

This rearrangement joins TRBV29-1 to TRBJ2-6; D not resolved. CDR1 SQVTM and CDR2 ANQGSEA come from the germline V gene. V was pared by 7 bases and J by 0 bases, with 10 bases between. The CDR3 loop spans 14 amino acids. The CDR3 sequence: CSAASSSGANVLTF. The CDR3 coding sequence is TGCAGCGCCGCCTCGAGCTCTGGGGCCAACGTCCTGACTTTC.